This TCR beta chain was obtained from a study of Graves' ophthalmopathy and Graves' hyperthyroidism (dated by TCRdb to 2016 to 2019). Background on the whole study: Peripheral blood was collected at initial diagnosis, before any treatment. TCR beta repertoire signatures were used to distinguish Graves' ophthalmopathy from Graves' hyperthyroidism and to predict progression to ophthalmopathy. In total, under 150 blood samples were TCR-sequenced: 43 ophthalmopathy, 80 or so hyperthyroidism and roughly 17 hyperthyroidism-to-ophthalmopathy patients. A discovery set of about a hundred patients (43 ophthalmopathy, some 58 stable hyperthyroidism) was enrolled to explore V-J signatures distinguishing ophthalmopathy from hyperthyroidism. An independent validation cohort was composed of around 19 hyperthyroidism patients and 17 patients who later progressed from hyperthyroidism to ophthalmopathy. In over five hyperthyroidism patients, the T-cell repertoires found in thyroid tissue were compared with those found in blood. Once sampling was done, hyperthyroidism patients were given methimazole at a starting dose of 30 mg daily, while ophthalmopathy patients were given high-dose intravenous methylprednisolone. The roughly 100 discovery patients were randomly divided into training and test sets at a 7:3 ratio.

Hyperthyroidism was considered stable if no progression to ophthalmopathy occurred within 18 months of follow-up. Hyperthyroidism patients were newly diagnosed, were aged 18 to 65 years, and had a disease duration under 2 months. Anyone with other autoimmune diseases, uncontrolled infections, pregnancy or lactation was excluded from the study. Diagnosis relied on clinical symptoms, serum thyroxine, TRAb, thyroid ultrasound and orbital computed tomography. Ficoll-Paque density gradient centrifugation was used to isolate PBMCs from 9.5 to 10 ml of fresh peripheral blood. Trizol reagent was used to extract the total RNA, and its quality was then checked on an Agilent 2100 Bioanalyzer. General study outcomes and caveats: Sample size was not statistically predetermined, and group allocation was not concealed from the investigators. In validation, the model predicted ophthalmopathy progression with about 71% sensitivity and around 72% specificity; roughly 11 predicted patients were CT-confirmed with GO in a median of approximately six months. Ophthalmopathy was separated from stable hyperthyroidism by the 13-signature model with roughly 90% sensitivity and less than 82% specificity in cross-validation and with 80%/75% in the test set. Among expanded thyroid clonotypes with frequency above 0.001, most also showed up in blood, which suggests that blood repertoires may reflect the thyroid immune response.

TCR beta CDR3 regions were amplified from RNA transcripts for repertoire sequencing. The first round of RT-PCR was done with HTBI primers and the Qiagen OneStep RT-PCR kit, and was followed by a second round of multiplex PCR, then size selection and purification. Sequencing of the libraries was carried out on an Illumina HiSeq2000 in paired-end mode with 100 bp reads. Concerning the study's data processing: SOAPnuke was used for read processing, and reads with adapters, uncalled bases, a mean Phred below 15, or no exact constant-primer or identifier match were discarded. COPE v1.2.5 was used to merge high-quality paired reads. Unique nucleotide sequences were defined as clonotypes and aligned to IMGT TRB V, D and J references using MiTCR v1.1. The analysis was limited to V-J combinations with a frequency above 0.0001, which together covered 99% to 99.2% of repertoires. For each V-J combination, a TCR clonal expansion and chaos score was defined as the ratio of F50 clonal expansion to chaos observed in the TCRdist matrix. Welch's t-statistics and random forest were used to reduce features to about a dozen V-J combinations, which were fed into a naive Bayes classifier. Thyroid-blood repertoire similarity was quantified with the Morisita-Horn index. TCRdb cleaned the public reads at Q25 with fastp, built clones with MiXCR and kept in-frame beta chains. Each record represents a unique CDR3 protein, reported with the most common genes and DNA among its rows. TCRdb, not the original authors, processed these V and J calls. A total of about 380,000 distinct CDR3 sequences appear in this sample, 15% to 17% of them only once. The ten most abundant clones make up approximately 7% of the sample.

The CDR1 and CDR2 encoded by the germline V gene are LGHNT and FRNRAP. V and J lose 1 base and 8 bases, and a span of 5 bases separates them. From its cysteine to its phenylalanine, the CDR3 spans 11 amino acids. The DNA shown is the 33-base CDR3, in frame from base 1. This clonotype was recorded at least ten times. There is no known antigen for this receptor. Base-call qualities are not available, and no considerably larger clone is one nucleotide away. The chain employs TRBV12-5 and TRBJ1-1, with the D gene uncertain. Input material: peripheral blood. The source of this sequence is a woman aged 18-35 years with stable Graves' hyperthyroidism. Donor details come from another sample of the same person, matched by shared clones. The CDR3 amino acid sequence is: CASGLDREAFF. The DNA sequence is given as TGTGCTAGTGGTTTGGACAGAGAAGCTTTCTTT.